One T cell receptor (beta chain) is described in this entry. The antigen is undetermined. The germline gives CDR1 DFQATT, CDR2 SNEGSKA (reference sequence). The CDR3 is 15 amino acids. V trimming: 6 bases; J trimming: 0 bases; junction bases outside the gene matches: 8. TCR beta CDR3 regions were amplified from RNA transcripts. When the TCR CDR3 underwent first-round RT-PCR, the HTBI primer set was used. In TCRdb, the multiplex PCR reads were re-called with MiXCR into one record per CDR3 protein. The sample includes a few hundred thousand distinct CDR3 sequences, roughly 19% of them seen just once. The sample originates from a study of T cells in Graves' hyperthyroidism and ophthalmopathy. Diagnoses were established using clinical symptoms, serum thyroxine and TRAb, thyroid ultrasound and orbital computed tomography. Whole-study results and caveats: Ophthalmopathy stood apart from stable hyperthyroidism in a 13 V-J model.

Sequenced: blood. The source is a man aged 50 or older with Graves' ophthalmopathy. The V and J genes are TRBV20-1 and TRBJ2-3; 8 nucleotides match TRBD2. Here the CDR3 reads CSATTSGPSTDTQYF. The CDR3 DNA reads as TGCAGTGCGACAACTAGCGGCCCTAGCACAGATACGCAGTATTTT.